This T cell receptor beta chain was identified in a study of blood T cell repertoires in COVID-19. Study in general: COVID-19 samples collected from the United States, Italy and Spain covered acute and convalescent phases. Sources were T cells, B-cell-depleted T cells, or PBMCs; the material itself was cDNA or gDNA.

In the study's own analysis: Reference gene primer amplification gave nucleated cell count estimates. Measured with immunoSEQ multiplex PCR; TCRdb has only the in-frame clones, and not every one. V and J calls and clone size come straight from that table; D and trimming were deduced from the DNA. Here the sample spans around 100,000 clones, over 70% being singletons. This CDR3 has 13 residues. CDR1 is MNHEY, CDR2 SVGAGI, per germline. V was pared by 6 bases and J by 3 bases, with 11 bases between. The sequenced sample was peripheral blood. The sequence was obtained from a man aged 45-60 years with acute or convalescent COVID-19. The V call is TRBV6-5, the J call TRBJ1-1, with D uncertain. DNA of the CDR3: TGTGCCAGCAGACGTACTGTGGACACTGAAGCTTTCTTT. This translates into CASRRTVDTEAFF.